What follows are 17 T cell receptor beta chains derived from one specimen sequenced in a study of shared clonotypes between healthy human individuals. Profiled with immunoSEQ multiplex PCR; TCRdb holds only in-frame clones, not every one. The sample consists of around 1.1 million clones, 70% to 85% of them appearing once. Specimen: memory CD4+ T cells from PBMCs. Subset given: CD45RA-negative fraction. Receptors originate from a man younger than 35 in good health. Some clones in this sample may be carry-over from other donors' samples.

The chain joins TRBV5-6 to TRBJ1-6, with 9 positions matching TRBD1. Germline assignment: CDR1 SGHDT and CDR2 YYEEEE. The V segment lost 1 base and the J segment 10 bases; nucleotides outside the gene matches: 9. CDR3 length equals 16 residues. CDR3 nucleotides: TGTGCCAGCAGCTTGCTGGGACAGGGAAAGGGATCACCCCTCCACTTT. The encoded protein is CASSLLGQGKGSPLHF.

V gene TRBV15 combines with J gene TRBJ2-1; D not resolved. CDR1 is LNHNV, CDR2 YYDKDF, per germline (reference sequence). Trimming took 3 bases from V and 7 from J, leaving 16 bases between them. The CDR3 runs to 15 residues. CDR3 DNA: TGTGCCACCAGCAGCCTAGTGGGCTCGATAAATGAGCAGTTCTTC. It encodes CATSSLVGSINEQFF.

The chain couples TRBV6-6 to TRBJ2-3; D gene uncertain. The CDR3 is 14 amino acids. V dropped 6 bases and J dropped 6 bases, with 16 bases sitting between them. CDR1 is MNHNY, CDR2 SVGAGI, per germline (reference sequence). The CDR3 here is CASSRDDPRDTQYF. For the CDR3, the DNA is TGTGCCAGCAGCCGAGACGATCCCAGGGATACGCAGTATTTT.

This rearrangement joins TRBV5-1 to TRBJ2-2, with D perhaps TRBD2 (6 bases). The V end lost 0 bases, the J end lost 6 bases, and 9 bases lay between the germline ends. Germline assignment: CDR1 SGHRS and CDR2 YFSETQ. The CDR3 is 14 residues long. The CDR3 nucleotides are TGCGCCAGCAGCTTGGTGGCGGGGCCCGGGGAGCTGTTTTTT. Translation gives CASSLVAGPGELFF. The whole variable domain, filled in from reference TRBV5-1 and TRBJ2-2, reads KAGVTQTPRYLIKTRGQQVTLSCSPISGHRSVSWYQQTPGQGLQFLFEYFSETQRNKGNFPGRFSGRQFSNSRSEMNVSTLELGDSALYLCASSLVAGPGELFFGEGSRLTVL.

DNA for the CDR3: TGTGCCAGCAGGTCGGGAGGCCTTGGTGGGGCCAACGTCCTGACTTTC. Its protein product is CASRSGGLGGANVLTF. V and J are TRBV28 and TRBJ2-6; 7 bases fit TRBD2. The CDR3 has 16 residues. Germline V lookup: CDR1 MDHEN, CDR2 SYDVKM. Germline trimming cut 6 bases from V and 3 bases from J; bases unmatched to any gene: 8.

This chain joins TRBV30 and TRBJ1-2; maybe TRBD1 (5 bases). Trimming shortened V by 0 bases and J by 8 bases, and 19 bases separated the two germline ends. There are 15 residues in the CDR3. Germline CDR1 reads GTSNPN; CDR2 reads SVGIG (reference sequence). CDR3 bases: TGTGCCTGGAGTGTACCTCGGGGGACCTTTAAGGGCTACACCTTC. Translating gives CAWSVPRGTFKGYTF.

The chain uses TRBV7-9 and TRBJ1-1, with 12 bases identical to TRBD1. The CDR3 consists of 16 residues. CDR1 SEHNR and CDR2 FQNEAQ come from the germline V gene (reference sequence). V lost 1 base, J lost 5 bases, and 5 bases stayed unmatched. CDR3 protein: CASSLDRGQGATEAFF. The CDR3 DNA reads as TGTGCCAGCAGCTTAGATAGGGGACAGGGGGCAACTGAAGCTTTCTTT.

The J gene is TRBJ2-1, the V gene TRBV6-1; 9 bases are a match to TRBD1. After removal of 8 bases from V and 2 bases from J, the junction contained 4 bases not matched to a gene. The CDR3 sequence is 14 residues long. Germline V gives CDR1 MNHNS, CDR2 SASEGT. The CDR3 nucleotides are TGTGCCAGCCTTGGACAGGGGCCCTACAATGAGCAGTTCTTC. It codes for CASLGQGPYNEQFF.

This rearrangement joins TRBV28 to TRBJ2-1; 8 bases map to TRBD2. The CDR3 totals 14 residues. Germline CDR1 and CDR2: MDHEN and SYDVKM. V lost 6 bases, J lost 5 bases, and 6 bases stayed unmatched. CDR3 sequence: CASRPAGGHNEQFF. The CDR3 DNA reads as TGTGCCAGCAGGCCCGCGGGAGGCCACAATGAGCAGTTCTTC.

The chain carries TRBV6-5 and TRBJ2-1; maybe TRBD2 (5 bases). Germline lookup yields CDR1 MNHEY and CDR2 SVGAGI. V dropped 0 bases and J dropped 9 bases, with 18 bases sitting between them. This CDR3 is 16 amino acids long. The CDR3 reads CASSYSSSGGGGEQFF. The CDR3 DNA reads TGTGCCAGCAGTTACTCGTCCAGCGGCGGTGGTGGTGAGCAGTTCTTC.

The J gene is TRBJ2-2, the V gene TRBV5-1; a weak D match, TRBD1 (5 bases). The CDR3 runs 15 residues. Germline V gene data show CDR1 as SGHRS and CDR2 as YFSETQ. Trimming removed 0 bases from V and 8 bases from J, with 14 bases in between. Here the CDR3 DNA reads TGCGCCAGCAGCTTGGTTGGGCAGGGCCTGGGGGAGCTGTTTTTT. Amino acids: CASSLVGQGLGELFF.

The V and J genes are TRBV9 and TRBJ1-3; TRBD1 matches 7 bases. V shed 5 bases, J shed 8 bases, and the junction held 10 bases outside the gene matches. CDR1 and CDR2 (germline): SGDLS, YYNGEE. CDR3 size: 14 residues. CDR3 protein: CASSPGQVGDTIYF. As DNA, the CDR3 is TGTGCCAGCAGTCCTGGACAGGTTGGGGACACCATATATTTT.

The table lists this clone with a count of one. V is TRBV4-2 and J is TRBJ1-2; tentatively, D is TRBD1 (6 bases). This CDR3 region has 12 residues. V was cut by 4 bases and J by 4 bases, with 7 bases left in between. From germline, CDR1 is LGHNA and CDR2 YNFKEQ. The CDR3 sequence is CASSLDSYGYTF. The CDR3 nucleotides are TGTGCCAGCAGCCTGGACAGCTATGGCTACACCTTC.

The table lists this clone with many counts. The chain carries TRBV25-1 and TRBJ2-3, with no clear D. This CDR3 comprises 16 residues. The V end was cut by 6 bases, the J end by 0 bases, with 16 bases between. Germline lookup yields CDR1 MGHDK and CDR2 SYGVNS. The CDR3 sequence: CASSRPKGPSTDTQYF. CDR3 nucleotide sequence: TGTGCCAGCAGCCGCCCCAAGGGCCCTAGCACAGATACGCAGTATTTT.

The rearrangement joins TRBV7-9 to TRBJ1-2, with D perhaps TRBD1 (5 bases). The V and J ends lost 8 bases and 5 bases respectively, with 15 bases between them. The CDR3 has 13 amino acids. Germline CDR1 SEHNR, CDR2 FQNEAQ (reference sequence). The CDR3 sequence is CASGNRDFYGYTF. CDR3 DNA sequence: TGTGCCAGCGGAAACCGGGACTTTTATGGCTACACCTTC.

The chain has TRBV7-2 and TRBJ2-5, with D possibly TRBD1 on 6 matching bases. Germline loops: CDR1 SGHTA, CDR2 FQGNSA. This CDR3 has 14 amino acids. Trimming removed 5 bases at V and 4 bases at J, with 14 bases between. The CDR3 DNA reads TGTGCCAGCAGCAAAAGACAGGCGGCAGAGACCCAGTACTTC. Its translation: CASSKRQAAETQYF. The complete variable domain, with remaining parts taken from reference TRBV7-2 and TRBJ2-5, reads GAGVSQSPSNKVTEKGKDVELRCDPISGHTALYWYRQSLGQGLEFLIYFQGNSAPDKSGLPSDRFSAERTGGSVSTLTIQRTQQEDSAVYLCASSKRQAAETQYFGPGTRLLVL.

In its sample, this clone was seen a few times. V is TRBV11-3 and J is TRBJ1-1, with D unclear. Germline V lookup: CDR1 SGHNT, CDR2 YENEEA. This CDR3 region has 13 residues. V lost 1 base and J lost 6, with 9 bases in between. The CDR3 is CASSLGLEAEAFF. As DNA, the CDR3 is TGTGCCAGCAGCTTAGGTCTGGAGGCTGAAGCTTTCTTT.